This entry describes one T cell receptor (beta chain). These data originate in a study of cytomegalovirus exposure and HLA in healthy donors. The PCR used 60 Vbeta and 13 Jbeta primers. The method was immunoSEQ multiplex PCR; TCRdb's version includes in-frame clones alone and lacks a portion of them. Here the sample spans approximately 250,000 clones, around 80% being singletons. Germline CDR1 and CDR2: KGHSH and LQKENI. Trimming took off 1 base at V and 1 base at J, with 7 bases between the two ends. The CDR3 spans 14 residues. The sample consisted of PBMCs. This chain links TRBV18 with TRBJ1-1; D call uncertain. The sequence was collected from a boy aged 5-17 years in good health and CMV-seronegative. CDR3 loop: CASSPLSGNTEAFF. CDR3 nucleotides: TGTGCCAGCTCACCACTCTCGGGGAACACTGAAGCTTTCTTT.